This T cell receptor beta chain was captured by sequencing in a study of molecular identifiers for immune sequencing clone quantification. This clonotype was seen at least ten times. The antigen is unknown. Study-level results: The share of molecules held by clones above 20 RNA copies was over 97% in effector cells and under 1% in naive cells. Roughly 950,000 naive cells reportedly did not prevent detection of spiked Jurkat TCR RNA from one cell.

MiXCR, run by TCRdb on the PCR reads, gives a single entry per CDR3 protein. The repertoire has 40,000 to 65,000 distinct CDR3 sequences, 35% to 40% of them found once; the top ten carry 3% to 4%. The V end lost 4 bases, the J end lost 1 base, and 10 bases lay between the germline ends. Germline V gene lookup returns CDR1 MNHEY and CDR2 SVGAGI. The CDR3 sequence is 14 residues long. The clonotype originates from a human donor in good health. Some libraries in this study had Jurkat cell RNA spiked in. V is TRBV6-5 and J is TRBJ2-5; D is perhaps TRBD2 (5 bases). What was sequenced was naive CD8+ T cells from blood, with Jurkat cell RNA spiked in. Noted subset: FACS-sorted CD8+CD4-CCR7+CD45RA+ naive T cells. The CDR3 loop is CASSSARGQETQYF. The CDR3 DNA reads as TGTGCCAGCAGTTCGGCCCGGGGCCAAGAGACCCAGTACTTC.